This T cell receptor beta chain emerged from a study of cytomegalovirus exposure and HLA in healthy donors. General study findings and limits: The tendency of first-cohort TCR clusters to co-occur in the approximately 120 validation repertoires was identified by a subsequent analysis. Associated with cytomegalovirus, according to the listing, were some 180 TCR beta chains.

As concerns this clone: Antigen specificity is unknown.

Libraries were prepared by immunoSEQ multiplex PCR; TCRdb keeps only in-frame clonotypes and omits some of them. The sample carries under 250,000 clones, under 95% recorded once. The donors were part of the validation cohort of 95 to 150 subjects. That cohort was separate from the first cohort, which comprised 700 or so subjects. The CDR3 extends over 14 amino acids. Trimming took off 4 bases at V and 4 bases at J, with 11 bases between the two ends. Germline loops: CDR1 SGHNT, CDR2 YYREEE (reference sequence). V gene TRBV5-4 combines with J gene TRBJ2-2; maybe TRBD2 (6 bases). Sequenced sample: PBMCs. This TCR was recovered from a woman younger than 35 in good health and CMV-seronegative. The CDR3 DNA is TGTGCCAGCAGCGAGACGCGGGGCACCGGGGAGCTGTTTTTT. This gives the protein CASSETRGTGELFF.